Listed below are T cell receptor beta chains from one sample, sequenced in a study of CD4 and CD8 cells across lung adenocarcinoma regions. TCRdb analysed the PCR reads with MiXCR anew, one entry per CDR3 protein. This table holds some 11,000 distinct CDR3 sequences, 40% to 55% found once. The sequenced sample was CD8+ T cells from the margin of a lung tumor. The receptors originated from a female donor with lung adenocarcinoma. The CD4 and CD8 labels of this study may be unreliable. CDR3s include the opening cysteine and the closing phenylalanine or tryptophan. A D gene is named only where the DNA matches it firmly. Clone size, where shown, is once, few, many, or a class for clones that have expanded.

d_call	v_call	cdr3_length	clone_size	j_call	cdr3_aa	cdr3_nt
.	TRBV7-6	14	few	TRBJ2-1	CASSLAGGINEQFF	TGTGCCAGCAGCTTAGCGGGGGGAATCAATGAGCAGTTCTTC
.	TRBV4-1	16	.	TRBJ1-6	CASSQHTSSYNSPLHF	TGCGCCAGCAGCCAACACACGAGCTCCTATAATTCACCCCTCCACTTT
TRBD1	TRBV6-1	15	many	TRBJ1-2	CASSEVGYRGDGYTF	TGTGCCAGCAGTGAAGTAGGCTACAGGGGCGATGGCTACACCTTC
.	TRBV27	17	.	TRBJ2-3	CASSAPLAPTSTDTQYF	TGTGCCAGCAGTGCCCCCCTAGCACCGACCAGCACAGATACGCAGTATTTT
TRBD2	TRBV19	15	.	TRBJ2-3	CASRPTSELADTQYF	TGTGCCAGTAGGCCGACTAGCGAGCTAGCAGATACGCAGTATTTT
TRBD1	TRBV6-1	15	.	TRBJ2-3	CARGEGGRGVDTQYF	TGTGCCAGGGGTGAAGGGGGCCGGGGCGTAGATACGCAGTACTTT
.	TRBV6-1	15	many	TRBJ1-5	CASSEPGAFNQPQHF	TGTGCCAGCAGTGAGCCGGGAGCGTTTAATCAGCCCCAGCATTTT
.	TRBV10-1	12	.	TRBJ2-5	CASTDSPETQYF	TGCGCCAGCACGGACTCGCCCGAGACGCAGTATTTC
TRBD2	TRBV6-5	19	many	TRBJ2-5	CASSYSVGVGGGGGETQYF	TGTGCCAGCAGTTACTCGGTTGGGGTTGGGGGGGGGGGGGGGGAGACCCAGTACTTC
.	TRBV5-1	14	.	TRBJ1-4	CASSLEGTEEKLFF	TGCGCCAGCAGCTTGGAGGGAACCGAGGAAAAACTGTTTTTT
.	TRBV5-4	14	.	TRBJ1-2	CASSLWGGRSGYTF	TGTGCCAGCAGCTTGTGGGGGGGACGAAGTGGCTACACCTTC
TRBD2	TRBV6-1	16	.	TRBJ2-5	CSSSPSGRPTTDTQYF	TGTTCTAGCAGTCCTAGCGGGCGCCCAACCACAGATACCCAGTATTTC
.	TRBV7-6	13	medium-sized	TRBJ2-3	CASSPTSADTQYF	TGTGCCAGCAGCCCTACGAGCGCAGATACGCAGTATTTT
.	TRBV10-3	17	medium-sized	TRBJ2-2	CAISDGDGRTNTGELFF	TGTGCCATCAGTGATGGGGATGGGCGTACCAACACCGGGGAGCTGTTTTTT
TRBD1	TRBV6-1	14	few	TRBJ2-3	CASRARGREDTQYF	TGTGCGAGCAGGGCCAGGGGGCGCGAAGATACGCAGTATTTT
TRBD1	TRBV7-9	15	.	TRBJ2-7	CASSKGQGAPYEQYF	TGTGCCAGCAGCAAGGGACAGGGGGCGCCCTACGAGCAGTACTTC
TRBD2	TRBV7-6	15	.	TRBJ2-7	CASSRNAGGTYEQYF	TGTGCCAGCAGCCGAAATGCCGGGGGGACGTACGAGCAGTACTTC
.	TRBV24-1	17	.	TRBJ2-3	CATSDLPSRVGTDTQYF	TGTGCCACCAGTGATTTGCCTTCTCGGGTAGGGACCGATACGCAGTATTTT
.	TRBV6-1	15	few	TRBJ2-7	CASSEENASVGEQYF	TGTGCCAGCAGTGAAGAGAACGCTTCGGTCGGCGAGCAGTACTTC
.	TRBV10-1	14	.	TRBJ2-7	CAGLGGSSTDTQYF	TGCGCGGGGCTTGGGGGCAGTAGCACAGATACGCAGTACTTC
.	TRBV12-3/TRBV12-4	13	many	TRBJ2-1	CASKSALPDEQFF	TGTGCCAGCAAAAGCGCACTACCGGATGAGCAGTTCTTC
.	TRBV11-2	14	many	TRBJ2-2	CASSWRAEAGELFF	TGTGCCAGCAGCTGGCGGGCAGAGGCCGGGGAGCTGTTTTTT
TRBD2	TRBV20-1	19	few	TRBJ2-5	CSAMEKPGLAAWGQETQYF	TGCAGTGCCATGGAAAAACCGGGACTAGCGGCTTGGGGCCAAGAGACCCAGTACTTC
TRBD2	TRBV6-1	14	many	TRBJ2-1	CASTASGGYNEQFF	TGTGCCAGCACCGCTAGCGGGGGCTACAATGAGCAGTTCTTC
.	TRBV24-1	13	few	TRBJ1-1	CATSGDQGTEAFF	TGTGCCACCAGTGGGGACCAGGGGACTGAAGCTTTCTTT
TRBD2	TRBV6-1	16	once	TRBJ2-3	CASRGSGGPTTDTQYF	TGTGCCAGCAGGGGGAGCGGGGGCCCAACCACAGATACCCAGTATTTT
TRBD1	TRBV7-6	16	.	TRBJ2-2	CASSFEGGRVTGELFF	TGTGCCAGCAGCTTTGAAGGGGGCCGAGTCACCGGGGAGCTGTTTTTT
.	TRBV6-1	17	.	TRBJ2-2	CASSPPSGTPNTGELFF	TGTGCCAGCAGTCCACCCTCCGGGACTCCGAACACCGGGGAGCTGTTTTTT
.	TRBV7-2	14	.	TRBJ2-1	CASVRTGLTNEQFF	TGTGCCAGCGTACGTACAGGGCTCACGAATGAGCAGTTCTTC
.	TRBV10-2	13	.	TRBJ2-3	CAAGTGDKNMQYF	TGCGCAGCGGGGACGGGGGACAAAAACATGCAGTATTTT
.	TRBV6-2/TRBV6-3	14	once	TRBJ2-5	CASSYRDIQETQYF	TGTGCCAGCAGTTATAGGGACATCCAAGAGACCCAGTACTTC
.	TRBV27	15	.	TRBJ2-1	CASSFIQGQRNEQFF	TGTGCCAGCAGTTTTATACAGGGCCAACGCAATGAGCAGTTCTTC
TRBD2	TRBV3-1	15	.	TRBJ2-1	CASSQEGGGGNEQFF	TGTGCCAGCAGCCAAGAGGGGGGGGGAGGGAATGAGCAGTTCTTC
TRBD1	TRBV27	15	.	TRBJ1-1	CASSPRTGVNTEAFF	TGTGCCAGCAGTCCGAGGACAGGGGTGAACACTGAAGCTTTCTTT
.	TRBV6-1	15	.	TRBJ2-7	CASTDGAGAPYEQYF	TGTGCCAGCACCGACGGGGCGGGGGCTCCCTACGAGCAGTACTTC
.	TRBV6-1	15	.	TRBJ2-7	CASGFPAVSGNAQYF	TGTGCCAGCGGCTTCCCCGCGGTGAGCGGCAATGCGCAGTACTTC
TRBD2	TRBV6-1	13	.	TRBJ2-7	CASKRGGDYEQYF	TGTGCCAGCAAGCGGGGGGGTGATTACGAGCAGTACTTC
.	TRBV6-1	16	.	TRBJ2-3	CASMGLQAVSTDTQYF	TGTGCCAGCATGGGCCTCCAGGCTGTGAGCACAGATACGCAGTATTTT
.	TRBV6-1	15	medium-sized	TRBJ1-4	CASSDMALRGEKLFF	TGTGCCAGCAGTGATATGGCGTTAAGGGGTGAAAAACTGTTTTTT
.	TRBV10-3	14	once	TRBJ2-7	CAISDRTDIYEQYF	TGTGCCATCAGCGATCGGACAGATATCTACGAGCAGTACTTC
TRBD2	TRBV6-1	15	.	TRBJ2-7	CASGLHGTSGNEQYF	TGTGCCAGCGGCCTCCACGGGACTAGCGGCAATGAGCAGTACTTC
TRBD1	TRBV12-3/TRBV12-4	15	.	TRBJ1-1	CASSRPGQGHTEAFF	TGTGCCAGCAGTCGACCCGGACAGGGGCACACTGAAGCTTTCTTT
TRBD2	TRBV5-1	17	.	TRBJ2-3	CASSSLGAGGPTDTQYF	TGCGCCAGCAGCTCCCTAGGGGCGGGGGGGCCCACAGATACGCAGTATTTT
.	TRBV10-1	14	.	TRBJ2-1	CASSRDTSGNEQFF	TGCGCCAGCAGCCGGGACACCTCGGGGAATGAGCAGTTCTTC
.	TRBV6-1	13	.	TRBJ1-4	CASSDPGTVSVVF	TGTGCCAGCAGTGATCCCGGGACTGTCTCGGTAGTTTTT
.	TRBV12-3/TRBV12-4	15	.	TRBJ2-3	CASTIDSIGTDTQYF	TGTGCCAGCACCATTGACAGCATTGGCACAGATACGCAGTATTTT
.	TRBV10-1	16	.	TRBJ2-5	CASSESSVQGQETQYF	TGCGCCAGCAGTGAGTCGAGTGTTCAGGGACAAGAGACCCAGTACTTC
.	TRBV10-2	15	.	TRBJ2-4	CASRLGGRAQDIQYF	TGCGCCAGCAGGCTCGGGGGCCGGGCCCAAGACATTCAGTACTTC
TRBD2	TRBV6-1	16	.	TRBJ2-3	CASRNPSGAYQDTQYF	TGTGCCAGCAGGAACCCTAGCGGGGCGTACCAAGATACGCAGTATTTT
.	TRBV6-1	15	few	TRBJ1-1	CASKTGHSMNTEAFF	TGTGCCAGCAAAACGGGACACTCGATGAACACTGAAGCTTTCTTT